These 15 T cell receptor beta chains were all obtained from the same sample, sequenced in a study of T cells in Graves' hyperthyroidism and ophthalmopathy. There were TCR beta CDR3 regions amplified from RNA transcripts. The HTBI primer set was used in a first-round RT-PCR of the TCR CDR3. MiXCR, run by TCRdb on the multiplex PCR reads, gives a single entry per CDR3 protein. The sample lists more than 40,000 distinct CDR3 sequences, roughly 50% occurring once. The sample taken for sequencing was peripheral blood or thyroid tissue (not recorded which). These receptors all come from a woman aged 50 to 60 with Graves' hyperthyroidism.

This clonotype has at least ten counts. CDR3 sequence (DNA): TGTGCCAGCAGCCCAATAGCCCACCAACGGGACTCCGGGGAGCTGTTTTTT. As protein: CASSPIAHQRDSGELFF. The chain employs TRBV7-2 and TRBJ2-2, with D possibly being TRBD2 (6 bases). Per germline, CDR1 SGHTA and CDR2 FQGNSA. V was clipped by 5 bases and J by 6 bases, with 22 bases between them. The CDR3 is 17 residues long. Filled out from reference TRBV7-2 and TRBJ2-2, the complete variable domain reads GAGVSQSPSNKVTEKGKDVELRCDPISGHTALYWYRQSLGQGLEFLIYFQGNSAPDKSGLPSDRFSAERTGGSVSTLTIQRTQQEDSAVYLCASSPIAHQRDSGELFFGEGSRLTVL.

This clonotype was seen only a few times. This sequence may be a read error, since a much larger clone differs from it by one base. This sequence joins TRBV6-1 and TRBJ2-7; D not resolved. Germline V gene lookup returns CDR1 MNHNS and CDR2 SASEGT. With 5 bases removed from V and 0 bases from J, the gap between germline ends came to 11 bases. This CDR3 contains 14 residues. CDR3 residues: CASSLDRDSYEQYF. The CDR3 DNA sequence: TGTGCCAGCAGTTTAGACCGAGACTCCTACGAGCAGTACTTC.

The CDR3 bases are TGTGCCAGCAGCTCGGGACAGGGGGCCGCCAATTCACCCCTCCACTTT. Amino acid sequence: CASSSGQGAANSPLHF. The J gene is TRBJ1-6, the V gene TRBV2, with 12 bases lining up with TRBD1. The CDR3 runs to 16 residues. With 6 bases clipped from V and 7 bases from J, the junction kept 7 bases outside the gene matches. The germline gives CDR1 SNHLY, CDR2 FYNNEI.

A few counts support this clonotype. The J gene is TRBJ2-1, the V gene TRBV4-3; D unclear. CDR1 and CDR2 (germline): LGHNA, YSLEER. Trimming shortened V by 1 base and J by 5 bases, and 6 bases separated the two germline ends. The CDR3 totals 13 residues. DNA of the CDR3: TGCGCCAGCAGCCAAGTTCAGGACAATGAGCAGTTCTTC. It yields the protein CASSQVQDNEQFF.

This clonotype was seen ten or more times. The genes are TRBV7-2 and TRBJ2-7; no definite D call. V was cut by 5 bases and J by 3 bases, with 11 bases left in between. Germline-derived CDR1 and CDR2 are SGHTA and FQGNSA. The CDR3 covers 13 residues. The CDR3 reads CASSHPPIYEQYF. The CDR3 DNA follows: TGTGCCAGCAGCCACCCGCCGATCTACGAGCAGTACTTC.

The chain joins TRBV20-1 to TRBJ2-5, with no clear D. The CDR3 contains 14 residues. V lost 2 bases and J lost 4, with 14 bases in between. The germline CDR1 and CDR2 sequences are DFQATT and SNEGSKA (reference sequence). The CDR3 protein is CSARRRQTLETQYF. CDR3 coding DNA: TGCAGTGCTAGACGGAGACAAACGTTAGAGACCCAGTACTTC.

In regard to this clonotype: A much larger clone lies one base from this, so it may be a read error. The chain carries TRBV30 and TRBJ1-1, with D unresolved. Per germline, CDR1 GTSNPN and CDR2 SVGIG (reference sequence). The CDR3 consists of 12 residues. In nucleotides, the CDR3 is TGTGCCCGGAGTGCGGCCGGCACTGAAGCTTTCTTT. Translation gives CARSAAGTEAFF.

Relative to its sample, this clonotype is large. The J gene is TRBJ1-2, the V gene TRBV5-6, with D perhaps TRBD1 (5 bases). The germline V and J ends were trimmed by 2 bases and 2 bases, with 10 bases remaining between them. The germline gives CDR1 SGHDT, CDR2 YYEEEE. The CDR3 runs to 14 residues. The CDR3 sequence: CASSLAGTNYGYTF. The CDR3, as DNA: TGTGCCAGCAGCTTAGCCGGGACCAACTATGGCTACACCTTC. Supplemented by reference TRBV5-6 and TRBJ1-2, the full variable domain reads DAGVTQSPTHLIKTRGQQVTLRCSPKSGHDTVSWYQQALGQGPQFIFQYYEEEERQRGNFPDRFSGHQFPNYSSELNVNALLLGDSALYLCASSLAGTNYGYTFGSGTRLTVV.

The V and J genes are TRBV5-4 and TRBJ2-7, with 7 bases matching TRBD1. V shed 4 bases and J 4 bases; nucleotides not matched to a gene: 5. CDR3 size: 13 residues. The germline V gene has CDR1 SGHNT and CDR2 YYREEE (reference sequence). As DNA, the CDR3 is TGTGCCAGCAGCCGTGGACAGGCGTACGAGCAGTACTTC. Translated, it gives CASSRGQAYEQYF.

Concerning this clonotype: A much larger clone lies a single base off, so this may be a read error. The chain employs TRBV6-5 and TRBJ2-2; the D call may be TRBD1 or TRBD2 (5 bases each). Between the trimmed V and J ends, which lost 5 bases and 0 bases, there was a span of 16 bases. Germline V lookup: CDR1 MNHEY, CDR2 SVGAGI. The CDR3 runs to 17 residues. This CDR3 reads CASSPKPGRPNTGELFF. The DNA for the CDR3 is TGTGCCAGCAGTCCGAAACCGGGACGACCGAACACCGGGGAGCTGTTTTTT.

The chain uses TRBV20-1 and TRBJ2-7, with 9 positions matching TRBD2. This CDR3 is built from 14 residues. Germline values: CDR1 DFQATT, CDR2 SNEGSKA (reference sequence). J was trimmed by 12 bases and V by 2 bases; bases with no gene match: 14. Here the CDR3 reads CSARRGLLSGSPYF. Written as DNA, the CDR3 is TGCAGTGCTAGAAGAGGTCTCCTTAGCGGGAGCCCGTACTTC.

This clonotype was observed a single time. The chain combines TRBV6-1 with TRBJ2-5; tentatively, D is TRBD2 (6 bases). CDR3 length equals 13 residues. Per germline, CDR1 MNHNS and CDR2 SASEGT. The ends were cut back, 6 bases at V and 5 bases at J, with 13 bases in the middle. The CDR3 protein is CASSKGGWETQYF. DNA of the CDR3: TGTGCCAGCAGCAAGGGAGGTTGGGAGACCCAGTACTTC.

This clonotype was detected many times. The chain is built from TRBV5-1 and TRBJ1-2; the match to TRBD1 covers 11 bases. Germline V gene data show CDR1 as SGHRS and CDR2 as YFSETQ. CDR3 length equals 15 residues. The ends lost 0 bases at V and 4 bases at J; junction bases unmatched: 2. This CDR3 is CASSLGTGGFYGYTF. The CDR3 nucleotides read TGCGCCAGCAGCTTGGGGACAGGGGGCTTCTATGGCTACACCTTC.

This clonotype was counted between two and nine times. This sequence joins TRBV28 and TRBJ1-2; 7 nucleotides align to TRBD1. CDR1 and CDR2 (germline): MDHEN, SYDVKM. The CDR3 runs 14 residues. V trimming: 8 bases; J trimming: 6 bases; junction bases outside the gene matches: 12. The CDR3 protein is CASQFILGTDGYTF. CDR3 nucleotides: TGTGCCAGCCAGTTTATTTTAGGGACAGATGGCTACACCTTC.

This clonotype was recorded at least ten times. The rearrangement joins TRBV5-8 to TRBJ1-1; TRBD1 matches at 7 bases. The CDR3 is made up of 16 amino acids. With 3 bases clipped from V and 0 bases from J, the junction kept 8 bases outside the gene matches. The germline V gene encodes CDR1 SGHTS and CDR2 YDEGEE. The CDR3 DNA sequence: TGTGCCAGCAGCTCCGGGACAGCCTCCTTGAACACTGAAGCTTTCTTT. Its translation: CASSSGTASLNTEAFF.